The clone carrying this T cell receptor (beta chain) occurred a few times. The antigen remains undetermined. This record belongs to a study of cytomegalovirus exposure and HLA in healthy donors. As for the study in general: Earlier findings included 117 million unique TCR beta sequences obtained from 170 million or so T cells. Study-level results: It was reportedly the case that the classifier diagnosed cytomegalovirus status with high specificity and sensitivity.

The germline gives CDR1 SGDLS, CDR2 YYNGEE. Between the trimmed V and J ends, which lost 0 bases and 4 bases, there was a span of 9 bases. This CDR3 comprises 14 residues. Use of 60 Vbeta and 13 Jbeta primers characterized the PCR. Using immunoSEQ multiplex PCR, the repertoire was profiled, and TCRdb retains in-frame clones only, with some absent. This table holds roughly 200,000 clones, under 9.5% found once. Sequenced: PBMCs. The sequence was obtained from a woman in her twenties or thirties in good health and CMV-seropositive. The V and J genes are TRBV9 and TRBJ2-3; TRBD1 is a possible D gene (5 bases). The CDR3 here is CASSVGAGSDTQYF. In DNA, the CDR3 is TGTGCCAGCAGCGTAGGGGCAGGGTCAGATACGCAGTATTTT. Full variable domain (remainder filled in from reference TRBV9 and TRBJ2-3): DSGVTQTPKHLITATGQRVTLRCSPRSGDLSVYWYQQSLDQGLQFLIQYYNGEERAKGNILERFSAQQFPDLHSELNLSSLELGDSALYFCASSVGAGSDTQYFGPGTRLTVL.